This T cell receptor beta chain was found in a study of PD-1 blockade in classical Hodgkin lymphoma (TCRdb year 2020). As for the study more broadly: Nivolumab dosing was 3 mg/kg intravenously every 2 weeks, continuing until either disease progression or unacceptable toxicity. A peripheral blood immune signature of response to PD-1 blockade in classical Hodgkin lymphoma was defined using TCR beta sequencing and CyTOF. General study outcomes and caveats: The study was restricted to a single clinical trial cohort, and the causes of repertoire differences, possibly disease activity or prior therapy, were left undefined. Baseline TCR diversity was reported to be lower in newly diagnosed patients than in healthy donors and to be lower still in relapsed/refractory patients. Diversity was lower in patients who began nivolumab less than 1 year after ASCT, so these patients were left out of later analyses to avoid confounding by immune reconstitution. By C4D1, a significant rise was seen in CD4+ TCR diversity but not in CD8+ TCR diversity (p=0.0027 vs p=0.16), and the rise was most apparent among complete responders (p=0.02). Trial patients achieving complete response had baseline diversity similar to newly diagnosed patients, whereas partial responders and progressors had significantly lower diversity.

The germline V gene supplies CDR1 SGHRS and CDR2 YFSETQ. The CDR3 runs 15 residues from the cysteine to the phenylalanine. Left in the record is the CDR3 DNA by itself, 45 bases read in frame from the first base. A distance of 9 bases separates the germline ends of V and J, which lose 0 bases and 2 bases respectively. Turning to this clone: This receptor's antigen is unknown. Nothing much larger sits one base from this clone, and base qualities are not available.

In the paper's terms, the time point label means: cycle 1 day 1 (C1D1), immediately before nivolumab initiation. Relapse after autologous stem cell transplantation had occurred in all trial patients, and cohorts A, B and C were distinguished by prior brentuximab vedotin exposure. The trial cohort comprised a few dozen patients with relapsed/refractory classical Hodgkin lymphoma whose best overall responses were complete response, partial response or progressive disease. Trial patients were treated with single-agent nivolumab in the multi-cohort phase II CheckMate 205 trial. An independent review committee assessed best overall response by applying the 2007 International Working Group response criteria. PBMCs from the trial were collected at three points: immediately before nivolumab initiation (C1D1), and during therapy at cycle 2 day 1 and cycle 4 day 1. Peripheral blood was collected in 8 mL Vacutainer Cell Preparation Tubes, from which PBMCs were isolated by centrifugation and then cryopreserved.

Genomic DNA was extracted with the Qiagen DNeasy kit from unsorted PBMCs and from negatively selected CD4+ and CD8+ fractions. Using primers that anneal to V and J segments, immunoSEQ multiplex PCR amplified the TCR beta CDR3 regions. A synthetic immune receptor repertoire was used to minimize amplification bias, and any residual bias was removed computationally once sequencing was done. The original pipeline was this. Custom Python scripts were used to quantify repertoire diversity as the Shannon entropy index. Unsorted, CD4+ and CD8+ repertoires were examined separately, except in combined analyses, for which CD4+ and CD8+ sequences were merged in silico. Clonal expansion was defined as at least a 2-fold frequency increase after treatment relative to C1D1, with a pseudocount of 0.5 for undetected baseline clones. Clones with 0 or 1 copy at C1D1 were classified as singleton clones, and clones with 2 or more copies were classified as non-singleton clones. By matching protein sequences in sorted samples from the same patient, clones expanded in unsorted samples were annotated as CD4+, CD8+ or unknown. Diversity changes from C1D1 to C4D1 were tested in paired samples using Wilcoxon tests. Imported from immuneACCESS, the table was reduced by TCRdb to in-frame sequences with V and J called. These copies leave out some clones; in studies compared against another copy, an unresolved V gene accounts for under half, and the cause of the remainder is not known. That table is the source of V, J and clone size, and D and trimming were worked out from the DNA. Recorded for this sample are 65,000 to 95,000 clones; around nine tenths of them occurred a single time. The top ten clonotypes cover 22% of the sample.

Rearrangement joined TRBV5-1 to TRBJ2-1, with a weak D call of TRBD2 (6 bases match). The material sequenced was peripheral blood mononuclear cells (PBMCs), taken at baseline. This TCR came from a human donor with classical Hodgkin lymphoma. The nucleotides read TGCGCCAGCAGCTTGGCGGGAGCCCCCTACAATGAGCAGTTCTTC. Translated, this gives CASSLAGAPYNEQFF.